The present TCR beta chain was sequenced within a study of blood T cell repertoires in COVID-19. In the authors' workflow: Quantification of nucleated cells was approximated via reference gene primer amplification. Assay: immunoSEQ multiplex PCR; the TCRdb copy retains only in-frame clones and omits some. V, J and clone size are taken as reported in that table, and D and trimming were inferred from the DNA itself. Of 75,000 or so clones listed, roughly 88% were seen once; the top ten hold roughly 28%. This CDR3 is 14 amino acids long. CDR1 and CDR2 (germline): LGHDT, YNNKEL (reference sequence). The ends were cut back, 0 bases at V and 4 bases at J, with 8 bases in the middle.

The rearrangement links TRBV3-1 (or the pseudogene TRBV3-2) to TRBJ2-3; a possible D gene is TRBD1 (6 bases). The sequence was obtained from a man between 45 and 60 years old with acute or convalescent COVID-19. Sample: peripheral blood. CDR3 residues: CASSQDTGPDTQYF. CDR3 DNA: TGTGCCAGCAGCCAAGACACAGGGCCAGATACGCAGTATTTT.